What follows is one T cell receptor (beta chain) and its context. In the original analysis: Estimates of nucleated cell counts were drawn from the amplification of reference gene primers. Using immunoSEQ multiplex PCR, the repertoire was profiled, and TCRdb retains in-frame clones only, with some absent. That table is the source of V, J and clone size, and D and trimming were worked out from the DNA. Of some 700,000 clones in the sample, around 90% were seen once. This specimen comes from a study of blood T cell repertoires in COVID-19. With V trimmed by 3 bases and J by 4 bases, 0 bases remained unmatched. The CDR3 contains 13 residues. Germline V gives CDR1 SGDLS, CDR2 YYNGEE.

The sample consisted of peripheral blood. The chain couples TRBV9 to TRBJ2-3, with 9 bases lining up with TRBD1. The sequence was collected from a woman aged 18-29 years with acute or convalescent COVID-19. The CDR3 loop reads CASSGQGADTQYF. DNA of the CDR3: TGTGCCAGCAGCGGACAGGGGGCAGATACGCAGTATTTT.